This T cell receptor beta chain was found in a study of OX40 agonist ivuxolimab in advanced cancers. Study at large: Dose-escalation subjects each had hepatocellular carcinoma, melanoma, renal cell or head and neck cancer. Study-level results: The investigators did not determine what antigen specificity the expanded peripheral T cells had.

Concerning this clone itself: No antigen is known for it.

Produced via immunoSEQ multiplex PCR; TCRdb's table is partial and in-frame only. The sample lists 71,000 or so clones, 85% to 90% occurring once. The CDR3 is 14 residues long. With V trimmed by 6 bases and J by 6 bases, 4 bases remained unmatched. CDR1 SNHLY and CDR2 FYNNEI come from the germline V gene. The TCR comes from an adult with an advanced solid tumor such as melanoma, head and neck, liver or kidney cancer. The rearrangement joins TRBV2 to TRBJ2-1; 11 positions match TRBD2. The input for sequencing was CD4+ or CD8+ T cells sorted from blood, taken in a trial of the OX40 agonist ivuxolimab. DNA for the CDR3: TGTGCCAGCAGGGGACTAGCGGAACTCAATGAGCAGTTCTTC. Its protein product is CASRGLAELNEQFF.